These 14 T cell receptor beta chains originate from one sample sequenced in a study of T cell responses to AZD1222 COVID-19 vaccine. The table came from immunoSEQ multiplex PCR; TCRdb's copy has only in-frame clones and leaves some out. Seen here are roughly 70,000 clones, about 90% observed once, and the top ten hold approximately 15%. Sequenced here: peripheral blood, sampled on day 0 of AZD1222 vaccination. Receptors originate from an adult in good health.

CDR3 bases: TGTGCCAGCAGTGGCACGGAGGTCACTGAAGCTTTCTTT. Its protein is CASSGTEVTEAFF. The chain recombines TRBV2 with TRBJ1-1; D uncertain. Deletions cut 4 bases from V and 4 bases from J, with 10 bases between. There are 13 residues in the CDR3. The germline CDR1 and CDR2 sequences are SNHLY and FYNNEI.

The CDR3 DNA sequence: TGCGCCAGCACCAAGGACCGGGGTTACAATAATGAGCAGTTCTTC. Translation: CASTKDRGYNNEQFF. The chain uses TRBV10-1 and TRBJ2-1; TRBD2 might be the D (5 bases). The length of the CDR3 is 15 residues. V shed 7 bases and J shed 7 bases, with 20 bases lying between them. Germline CDR1 and CDR2: WNHNN and SYGVQD (reference sequence).

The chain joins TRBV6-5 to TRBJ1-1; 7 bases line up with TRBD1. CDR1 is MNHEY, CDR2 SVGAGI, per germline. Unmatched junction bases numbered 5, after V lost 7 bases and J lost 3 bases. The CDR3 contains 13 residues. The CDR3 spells CASKRQGDTEAFF. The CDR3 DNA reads TGTGCCAGCAAAAGACAGGGCGACACTGAAGCTTTCTTT.

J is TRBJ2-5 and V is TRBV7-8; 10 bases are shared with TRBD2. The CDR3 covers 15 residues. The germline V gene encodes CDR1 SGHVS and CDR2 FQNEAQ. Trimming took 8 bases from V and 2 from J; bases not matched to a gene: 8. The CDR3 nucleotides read TGTGCCAGCCTACCTAGCGGGGGTCTACAAGAGACCCAGTACTTC. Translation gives CASLPSGGLQETQYF. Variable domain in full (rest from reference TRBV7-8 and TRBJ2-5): GAGVSQSPRYKVAKRGQDVALRCDPISGHVSLFWYQQALGQGPEFLTYFQNEAQLDKSGLPSDRFFAERPEGSVSTLKIQRTQQEDSAVYLCASLPSGGLQETQYFGPGTRLLVL.

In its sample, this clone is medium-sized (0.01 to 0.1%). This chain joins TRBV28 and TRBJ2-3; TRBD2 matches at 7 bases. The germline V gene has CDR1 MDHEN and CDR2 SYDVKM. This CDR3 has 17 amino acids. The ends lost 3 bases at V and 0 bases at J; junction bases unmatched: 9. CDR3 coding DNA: TGTGCCAGCAGTTTTCCGTCCAGCGGGGTTAGCACAGATACGCAGTATTTT. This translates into CASSFPSSGVSTDTQYF.

CDR3 region: CASSTDTLVRTSGTSSYEQYF. The CDR3 DNA is TGTGCCAGCAGCACGGATACACTGGTGAGGACTAGCGGGACTAGCTCCTACGAGCAGTACTTC. The chain recombines TRBV21-1 with TRBJ2-7; the listed D gene, TRBD2, was not tested against the DNA. TRBV21-1 is shown as a pseudogene. This CDR3 has 21 residues.

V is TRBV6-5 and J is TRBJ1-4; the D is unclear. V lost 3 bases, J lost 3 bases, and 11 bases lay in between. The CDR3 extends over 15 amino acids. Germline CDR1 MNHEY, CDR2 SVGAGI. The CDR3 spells CASSYGLTPNEKLFF. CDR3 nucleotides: TGTGCCAGCAGTTATGGATTAACACCTAATGAAAAACTGTTTTTT.

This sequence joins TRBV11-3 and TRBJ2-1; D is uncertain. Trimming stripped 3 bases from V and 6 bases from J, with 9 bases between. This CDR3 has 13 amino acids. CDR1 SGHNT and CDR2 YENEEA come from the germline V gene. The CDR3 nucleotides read TGTGCCAGCAGCTTCGAAACTGGCAATGAGCAGTTCTTC. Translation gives CASSFETGNEQFF.

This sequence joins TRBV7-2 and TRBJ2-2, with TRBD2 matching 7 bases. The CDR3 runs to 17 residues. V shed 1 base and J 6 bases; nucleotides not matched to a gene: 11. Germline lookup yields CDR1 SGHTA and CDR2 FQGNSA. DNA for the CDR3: TGTGCCAGCAGCTTAGTCGGTGGGGGGGATCCTGCCGGGGAGCTGTTTTTT. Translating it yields CASSLVGGGDPAGELFF. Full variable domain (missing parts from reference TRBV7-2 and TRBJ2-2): GAGVSQSPSNKVTEKGKDVELRCDPISGHTALYWYRQSLGQGLEFLIYFQGNSAPDKSGLPSDRFSAERTGGSVSTLTIQRTQQEDSAVYLCASSLVGGGDPAGELFFGEGSRLTVL.

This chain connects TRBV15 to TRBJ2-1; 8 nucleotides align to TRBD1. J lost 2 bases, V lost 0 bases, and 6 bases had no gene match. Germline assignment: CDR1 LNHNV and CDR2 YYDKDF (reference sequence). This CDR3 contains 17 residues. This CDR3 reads CATSRDYWDRTYNEQFF. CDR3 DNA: TGTGCCACCAGCAGAGATTACTGGGACAGGACCTACAATGAGCAGTTCTTC. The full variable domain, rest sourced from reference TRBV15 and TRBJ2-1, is DAMVIQNPRYQVTQFGKPVTLSCSQTLNHNVMYWYQQKSSQAPKLLFHYYDKDFNNEADTPDNFQSRRPNTSFCFLDIRSPGLGDTAMYLCATSRDYWDRTYNEQFFGPGTRLTVL.

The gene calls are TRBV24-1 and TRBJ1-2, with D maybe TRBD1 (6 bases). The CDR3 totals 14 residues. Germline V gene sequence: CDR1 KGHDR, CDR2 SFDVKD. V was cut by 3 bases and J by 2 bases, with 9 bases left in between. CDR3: CATSDLTGNYGYTF. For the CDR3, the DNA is TGTGCCACCAGTGATCTTACAGGGAACTATGGCTACACCTTC.

As DNA, the CDR3 is TGTGCCAGCTCACCCGGGCCCCCGTTATTAATCTACACCTTC. Translation: CASSPGPPLLIYTF. The rearrangement joins TRBV18 to TRBJ1-2; D remains unclear. The CDR3 sequence is 14 residues long. Looked up from germline, CDR1 is KGHSH and CDR2 is LQKENI. Trimming cost V 3 bases and J 10 bases, with 18 bases left between them.

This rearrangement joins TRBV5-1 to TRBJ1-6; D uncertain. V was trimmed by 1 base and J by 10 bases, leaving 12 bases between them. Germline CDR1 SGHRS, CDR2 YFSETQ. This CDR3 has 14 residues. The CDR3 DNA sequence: TGCGCCAGCAGCTTGCGGCCCGGAGAGTCACCCCTCCACTTT. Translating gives CASSLRPGESPLHF. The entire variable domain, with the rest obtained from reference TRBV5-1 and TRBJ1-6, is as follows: KAGVTQTPRYLIKTRGQQVTLSCSPISGHRSVSWYQQTPGQGLQFLFEYFSETQRNKGNFPGRFSGRQFSNSRSEMNVSTLELGDSALYLCASSLRPGESPLHFGNGTRLTVT.

Here the CDR3 DNA reads TGTGCCAGCAGTCTCACCTATCAGCCCCAGCATTTT. It specifies CASSLTYQPQHF. The J gene is TRBJ1-5, the V gene TRBV12-3 or TRBV12-4; D is uncertain. This CDR3 contains 12 residues. V was cut by 5 bases and J by 5 bases, with 7 bases left in between.